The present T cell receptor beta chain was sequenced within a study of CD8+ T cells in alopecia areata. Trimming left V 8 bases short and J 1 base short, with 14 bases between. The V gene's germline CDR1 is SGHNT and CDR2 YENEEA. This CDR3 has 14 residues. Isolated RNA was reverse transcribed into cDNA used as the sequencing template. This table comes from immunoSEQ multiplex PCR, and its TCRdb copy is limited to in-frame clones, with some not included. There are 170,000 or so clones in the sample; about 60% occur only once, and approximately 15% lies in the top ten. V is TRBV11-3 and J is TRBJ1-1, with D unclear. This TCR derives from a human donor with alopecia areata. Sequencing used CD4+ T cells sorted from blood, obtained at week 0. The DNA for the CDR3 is TGTGCCAGCTCTAGGGTCCTAGGGAACACTGAAGCTTTCTTT. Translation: CASSRVLGNTEAFF. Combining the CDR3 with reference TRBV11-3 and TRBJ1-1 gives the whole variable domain EAGVVQSPRYKIIEKKQPVAFWCNPISGHNTLYWYLQNLGQGPELLIRYENEEAVDDSQLPKDRFSAERLKGVDSTLKIQPAELGDSAVYLCASSRVLGNTEAFFGQGTRLTVV.